The text below deals with one T cell receptor (beta chain). These data come from a study of patients and donors after allogeneic stem cell transplantation. The CDR3 contains 13 residues. Per germline, CDR1 LGHDT and CDR2 YNNKEL (reference sequence). Trimming shortened V by 4 bases and J by 1 base, and 7 bases separated the two germline ends. TCRdb analysed the RT-PCR reads with MiXCR anew, one entry per CDR3 protein. The data contain about 410,000 distinct CDR3 sequences, about a sixth of them singletons. The sequence came from a human donor who was either an allogeneic HSCT recipient or a stem cell or donor lymphocyte infusion donor (not recorded which). It is not recorded whose cells these are; they may come from a transplant donor. V usage is TRBV3-1 and J usage is TRBJ1-2; D possibly corresponds to TRBD1 (5 bases). Sequenced material: blood, either unsorted or a sorted T cell fraction (not recorded which). As DNA, the CDR3 is TGTGCCAGCAGCCGGGGGGGTAACTATGGCTACACCTTC. The encoded protein is CASSRGGNYGYTF.